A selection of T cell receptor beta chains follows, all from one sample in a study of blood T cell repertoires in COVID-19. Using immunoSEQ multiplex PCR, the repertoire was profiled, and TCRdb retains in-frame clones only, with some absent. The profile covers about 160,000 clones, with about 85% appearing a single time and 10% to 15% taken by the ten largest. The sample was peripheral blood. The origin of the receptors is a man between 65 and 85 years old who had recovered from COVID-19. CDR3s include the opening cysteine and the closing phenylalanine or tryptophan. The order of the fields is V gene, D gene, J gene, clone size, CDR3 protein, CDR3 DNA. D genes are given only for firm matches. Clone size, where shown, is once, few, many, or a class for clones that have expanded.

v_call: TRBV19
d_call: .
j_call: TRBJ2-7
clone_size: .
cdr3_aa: CASSTARGTLGEQYF
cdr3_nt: TGTGCCAGTAGTACCGCCCGGGGAACCTTGGGGGAGCAGTACTTC

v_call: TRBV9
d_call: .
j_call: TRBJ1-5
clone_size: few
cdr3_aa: CASSVGDRQPQHF
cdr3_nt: TGTGCCAGCAGCGTAGGAGATCGTCAGCCCCAGCATTTT

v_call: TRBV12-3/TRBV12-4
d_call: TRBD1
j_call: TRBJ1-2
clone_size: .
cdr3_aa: CASSFLGGIGYTF
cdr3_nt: TGTGCCAGCAGTTTTTTAGGGGGCATTGGCTACACCTTC

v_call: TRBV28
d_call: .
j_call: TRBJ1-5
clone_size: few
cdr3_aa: CASGDSNQPQHF
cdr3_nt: TGTGCCAGCGGAGATAGCAATCAGCCCCAGCATTTT

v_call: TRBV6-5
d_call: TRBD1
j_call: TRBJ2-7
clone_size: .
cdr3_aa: CASKETGGYEQYF
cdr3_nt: TGTGCCAGCAAGGAGACAGGGGGCTACGAGCAGTACTTC

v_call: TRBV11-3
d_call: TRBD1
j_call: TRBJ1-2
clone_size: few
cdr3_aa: CATTMTGQAYGYTF
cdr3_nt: TGTGCCACTACGATGACAGGGCAGGCCTATGGCTACACCTTC

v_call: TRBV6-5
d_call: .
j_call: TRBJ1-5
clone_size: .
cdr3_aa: CASKLTISNQPQHF
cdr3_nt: TGTGCCAGCAAATTGACAATTAGCAATCAGCCCCAGCATTTT

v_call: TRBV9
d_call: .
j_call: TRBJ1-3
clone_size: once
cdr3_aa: CASSVGQGTGNTIYF
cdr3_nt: TGTGCCAGCAGCGTGGGTCAGGGAACTGGAAACACCATATATTTT

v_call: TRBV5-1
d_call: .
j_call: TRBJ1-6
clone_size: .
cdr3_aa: CASSLRGGGSPLHF
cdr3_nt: TGCGCCAGCAGCTTGAGGGGAGGGGGTTCACCCCTCCACTTT

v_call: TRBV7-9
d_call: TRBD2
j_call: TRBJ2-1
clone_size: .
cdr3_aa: CASSLSGLAGASYNEQFF
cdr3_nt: TGTGCCAGCAGCTTATCGGGACTAGCGGGAGCCTCCTACAATGAGCAGTTCTTC

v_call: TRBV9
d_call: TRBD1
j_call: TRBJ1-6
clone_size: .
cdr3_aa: CASSPGQGRNSPLHF
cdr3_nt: TGTGCCAGCAGCCCGGGACAGGGGAGGAATTCACCCCTCCACTTT

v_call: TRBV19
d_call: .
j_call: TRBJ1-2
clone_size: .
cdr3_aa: CASSRDNLNYGYTF
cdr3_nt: TGTGCCAGTAGTCGGGACAACTTAAACTATGGCTACACCTTC

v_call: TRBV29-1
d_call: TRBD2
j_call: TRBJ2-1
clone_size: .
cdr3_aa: CSVRTSGRFNEQFF
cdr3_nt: TGCAGCGTTCGGACTAGCGGGAGGTTCAATGAGCAGTTCTTC

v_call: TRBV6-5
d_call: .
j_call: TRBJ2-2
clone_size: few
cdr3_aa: CASSYTGNTGELFF
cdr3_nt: TGTGCCAGCAGTTACACAGGGAACACCGGGGAGCTGTTTTTT

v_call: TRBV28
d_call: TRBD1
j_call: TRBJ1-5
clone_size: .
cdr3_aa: CASSTTGNNQPQHF
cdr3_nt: TGTGCCAGCAGTACGACAGGGAACAATCAGCCCCAGCATTTT

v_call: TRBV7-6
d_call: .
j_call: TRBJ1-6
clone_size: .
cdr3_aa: CASSLSQAPNSPLHF
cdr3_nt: TGTGCCAGCAGCTTATCTCAGGCTCCTAATTCACCCCTCCACTTT

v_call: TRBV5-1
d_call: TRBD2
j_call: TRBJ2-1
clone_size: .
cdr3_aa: CASSPGTSGTNEQFF
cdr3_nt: TGCGCCAGCAGCCCCGGGACTAGCGGGACCAATGAGCAGTTCTTC

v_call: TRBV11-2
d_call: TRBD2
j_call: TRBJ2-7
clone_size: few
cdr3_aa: CASSASGRSYEQYF
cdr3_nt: TGTGCCAGCAGCGCTAGCGGGAGATCCTACGAGCAGTACTTC

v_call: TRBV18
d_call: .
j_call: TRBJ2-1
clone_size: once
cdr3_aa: CASSPTELVHNEQFF
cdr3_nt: TGTGCCAGCTCACCAACAGAACTAGTGCACAATGAGCAGTTCTTC

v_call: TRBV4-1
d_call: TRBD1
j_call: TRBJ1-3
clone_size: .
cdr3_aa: CASSQETGFGNTIYF
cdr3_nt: TGCGCCAGCAGCCAAGAGACAGGGTTCGGAAACACCATATATTTT

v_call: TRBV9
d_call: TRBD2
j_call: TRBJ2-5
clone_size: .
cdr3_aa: CASSVGSGDPQETQYF
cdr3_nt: TGTGCCAGCAGCGTGGGTAGCGGGGACCCACAAGAGACCCAGTACTTC

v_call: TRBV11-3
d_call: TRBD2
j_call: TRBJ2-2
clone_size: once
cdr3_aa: CASSLGLAGGPNTGELFF
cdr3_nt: TGTGCCAGCAGCTTAGGACTAGCGGGAGGGCCGAACACCGGGGAGCTGTTTTTT

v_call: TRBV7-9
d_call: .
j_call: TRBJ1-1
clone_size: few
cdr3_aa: CASSFVGTEAFF
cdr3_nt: TGTGCCAGCAGCTTTGTCGGCACTGAAGCTTTCTTT

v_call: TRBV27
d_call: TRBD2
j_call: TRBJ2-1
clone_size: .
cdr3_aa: CASRRGTEPYNEQFF
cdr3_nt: TGTGCCAGCAGGCGGGGGACGGAACCCTACAATGAGCAGTTCTTC

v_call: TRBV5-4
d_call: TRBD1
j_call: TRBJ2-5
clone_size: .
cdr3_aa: CASSLGGRQGARETQYF
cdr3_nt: TGTGCCAGCAGCTTGGGGGGACGACAGGGGGCGCGAGAGACCCAGTACTTC

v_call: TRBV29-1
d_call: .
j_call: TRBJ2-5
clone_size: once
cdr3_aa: CSAGRQQETQYF
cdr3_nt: TGCAGCGCTGGGCGACAGCAAGAGACCCAGTACTTC

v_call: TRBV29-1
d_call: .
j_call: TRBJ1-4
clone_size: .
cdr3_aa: CSAVWPTNEKLFF
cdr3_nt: TGCAGCGCCGTTTGGCCAACTAATGAAAAACTGTTTTTT

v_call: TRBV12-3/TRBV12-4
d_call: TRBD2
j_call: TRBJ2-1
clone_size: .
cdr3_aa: CASRAGGGNEQFF
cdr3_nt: TGTGCCAGCAGAGCGGGAGGTGGGAATGAGCAGTTCTTC

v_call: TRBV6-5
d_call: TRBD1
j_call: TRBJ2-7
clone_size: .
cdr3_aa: CASSYTPDRDKNEQYF
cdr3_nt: TGTGCCAGCAGTTACACCCCGGACAGGGATAAGAACGAGCAGTACTTC

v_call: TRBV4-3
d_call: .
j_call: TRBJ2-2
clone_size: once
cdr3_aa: CASSQERNTGELFF
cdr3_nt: TGCGCCAGCAGCCAAGAGAGGAACACCGGGGAGCTGTTTTTT

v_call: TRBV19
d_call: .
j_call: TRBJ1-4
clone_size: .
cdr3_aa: CASSPRTAQDEKLFF
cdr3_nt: TGTGCCAGTAGTCCCCGGACAGCCCAGGATGAAAAACTGTTTTTT

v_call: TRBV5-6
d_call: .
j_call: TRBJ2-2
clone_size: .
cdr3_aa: CASSYREWNTGELFF
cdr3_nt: TGTGCCAGCAGCTACAGGGAATGGAACACCGGGGAGCTGTTTTTT